A single TCR beta chain is shown here with its context. Clones were sequenced by immunoSEQ multiplex PCR, and TCRdb holds only the in-frame ones, with some missing. The sample lists about 300,000 clones, around 84% occurring once. The CDR3 extends over 15 amino acids. Germline CDR1 and CDR2: PRHDT and FYEKMQ (reference sequence). V lost 4 bases to trimming and J lost 3 bases; unmatched junction nucleotides: 9. The data originate from a study of blood T cell repertoires in COVID-19. This clonotype originated in a man in his 70s with acute or convalescent COVID-19. The rearrangement uses TRBV13 and TRBJ2-7, with 7 bases matching TRBD2. Sequences were obtained from peripheral blood. DNA for the CDR3: TGTGCCAGCAGCTACGACCGGGGAGGGGACTACGAGCAGTACTTC. Protein sequence: CASSYDRGGDYEQYF.